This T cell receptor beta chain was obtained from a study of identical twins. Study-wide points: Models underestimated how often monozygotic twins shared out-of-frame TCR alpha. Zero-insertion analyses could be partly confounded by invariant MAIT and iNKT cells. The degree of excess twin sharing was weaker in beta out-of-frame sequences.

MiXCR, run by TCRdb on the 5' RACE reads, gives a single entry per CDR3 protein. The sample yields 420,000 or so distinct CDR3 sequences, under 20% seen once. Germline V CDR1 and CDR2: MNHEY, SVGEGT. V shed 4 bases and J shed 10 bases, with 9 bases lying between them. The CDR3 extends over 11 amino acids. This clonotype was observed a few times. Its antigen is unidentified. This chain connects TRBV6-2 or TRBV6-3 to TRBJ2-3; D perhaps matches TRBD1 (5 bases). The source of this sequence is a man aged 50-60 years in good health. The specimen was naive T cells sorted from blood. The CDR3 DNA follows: TGTGCCAGCAGTTTAGGGGCCTCGCAGTATTTT. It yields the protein CASSLGASQYF.